This TCR beta chain was identified during a study of cytomegalovirus exposure and HLA in healthy donors. Study-wide results and caveats: An analysis that came later showed most CMV-associated TCR beta chains appearing HLA-restricted. The study listed 150 to 200 cytomegalovirus-associated TCR beta chains.

The study ran its PCR with 60 Vbeta and 13 Jbeta primers. The table came from immunoSEQ multiplex PCR; TCRdb's copy has only in-frame clones and leaves some out. The table lists about 160,000 clones, approximately 70% of them singletons. In this sample, this clone turned up once. Its antigen is undetermined. The sequence was obtained from a man in his forties in good health and CMV-seropositive. Material: PBMCs.

CDR3 loop: CASSSGGQPQHF. The CDR3 DNA sequence: TGTGCCAGCAGTTCAGGGGGGCAGCCCCAGCATTTT. The rearrangement uses TRBV28 and TRBJ1-5; 7 bases line up with TRBD1. Germline V gives CDR1 MDHEN, CDR2 SYDVKM. This CDR3 has 12 amino acids. V lost 4 bases and J lost 7; bases outside the gene matches: 1.